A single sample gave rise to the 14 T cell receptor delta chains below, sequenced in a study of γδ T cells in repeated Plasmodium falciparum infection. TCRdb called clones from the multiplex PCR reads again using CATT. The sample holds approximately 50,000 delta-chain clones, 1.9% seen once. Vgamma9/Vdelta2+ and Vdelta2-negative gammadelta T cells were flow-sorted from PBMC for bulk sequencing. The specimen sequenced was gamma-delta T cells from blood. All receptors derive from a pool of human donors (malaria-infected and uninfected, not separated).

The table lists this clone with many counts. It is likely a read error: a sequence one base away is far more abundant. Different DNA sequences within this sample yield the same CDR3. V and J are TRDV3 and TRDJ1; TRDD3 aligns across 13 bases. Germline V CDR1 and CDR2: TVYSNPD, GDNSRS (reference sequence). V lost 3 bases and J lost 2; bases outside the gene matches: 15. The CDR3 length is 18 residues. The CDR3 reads CAFGGLYWGIRKTDKLIF. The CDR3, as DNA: TGTGCCTTCGGAGGGCTTTACTGGGGGATACGAAAAACCGATAAACTCATCTTT.

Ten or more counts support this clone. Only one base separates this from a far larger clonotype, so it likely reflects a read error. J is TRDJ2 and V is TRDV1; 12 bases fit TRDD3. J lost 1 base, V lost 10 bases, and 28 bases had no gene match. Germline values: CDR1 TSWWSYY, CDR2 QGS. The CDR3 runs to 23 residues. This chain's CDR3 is CAPGKRLGLPHWGIPVLTAQLFF. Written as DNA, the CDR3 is TGTGCTCCTGGAAAAAGATTAGGCCTACCGCACTGGGGGATACCGGTTTTGACAGCACAACTCTTCTTT.

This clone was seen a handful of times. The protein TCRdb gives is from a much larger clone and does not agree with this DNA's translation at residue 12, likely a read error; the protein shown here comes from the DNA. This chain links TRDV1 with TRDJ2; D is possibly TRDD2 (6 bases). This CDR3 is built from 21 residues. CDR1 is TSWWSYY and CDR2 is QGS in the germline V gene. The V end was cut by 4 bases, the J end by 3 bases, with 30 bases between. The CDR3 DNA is TGTGCTCTTGGGGGTCGACTCCTACTGTTTGGGTGGCCGAAGGTGACAGCACAACTCTTCTTT. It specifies CALGGRLLLFGWPKVTAQLFF.

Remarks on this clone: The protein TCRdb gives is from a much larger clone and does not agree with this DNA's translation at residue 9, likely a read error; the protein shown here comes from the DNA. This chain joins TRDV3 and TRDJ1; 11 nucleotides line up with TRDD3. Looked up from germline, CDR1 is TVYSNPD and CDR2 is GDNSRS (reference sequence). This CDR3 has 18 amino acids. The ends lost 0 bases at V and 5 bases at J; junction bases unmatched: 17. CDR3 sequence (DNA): TGTGCCTTTAGAGCCTTCCCCTCCTGTATGGGGGATACGGATAAACTCATCTTT. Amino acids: CAFRAFPSCMGDTDKLIF. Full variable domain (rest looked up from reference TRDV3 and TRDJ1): CDKVTQSSPDQTVASGSEVVLLCTYDTVYSNPDLFWYRIRPDYSFQFVFYGDNSRSEGADFTQGRFSVKHILTQKAFHLVISPVRTEDSATYYCAFRAFPSCMGDTDKLIFGKGTRVTVEP.

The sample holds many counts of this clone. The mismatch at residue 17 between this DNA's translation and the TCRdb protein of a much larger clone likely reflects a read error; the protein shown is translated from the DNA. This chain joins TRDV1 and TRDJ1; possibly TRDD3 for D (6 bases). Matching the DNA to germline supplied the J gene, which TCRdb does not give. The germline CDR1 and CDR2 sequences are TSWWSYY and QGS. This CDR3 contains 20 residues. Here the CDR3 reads CALGELQVRGCPYYTDRLIF. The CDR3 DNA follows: TGTGCTCTTGGGGAACTTCAGGTCCGGGGATGCCCCTATTACACCGATAGACTCATCTTT.

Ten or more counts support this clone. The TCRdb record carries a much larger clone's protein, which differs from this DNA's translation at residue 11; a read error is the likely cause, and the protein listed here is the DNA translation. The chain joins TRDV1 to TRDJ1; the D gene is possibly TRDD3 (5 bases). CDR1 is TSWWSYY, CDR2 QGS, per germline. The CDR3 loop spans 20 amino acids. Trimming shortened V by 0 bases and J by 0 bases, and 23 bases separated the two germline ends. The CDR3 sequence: CALGELQVRGRPYYTDKLIF. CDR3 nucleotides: TGTGCTCTTGGGGAACTTCAGGTCCGGGGACGCCCCTATTACACCGATAAACTCATCTTT.

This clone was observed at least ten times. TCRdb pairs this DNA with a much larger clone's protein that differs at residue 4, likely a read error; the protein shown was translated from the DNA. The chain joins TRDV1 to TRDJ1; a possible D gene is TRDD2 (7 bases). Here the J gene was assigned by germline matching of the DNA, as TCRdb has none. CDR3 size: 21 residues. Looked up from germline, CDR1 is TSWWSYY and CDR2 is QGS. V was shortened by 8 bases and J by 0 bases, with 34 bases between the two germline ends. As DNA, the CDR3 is TGTGCTCTTAGGCGTCTCCTTCCTTTATTGGGGATCCCCATGTACACCGATAAACTCATCTTT. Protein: CALRRLLPLLGIPMYTDKLIF.

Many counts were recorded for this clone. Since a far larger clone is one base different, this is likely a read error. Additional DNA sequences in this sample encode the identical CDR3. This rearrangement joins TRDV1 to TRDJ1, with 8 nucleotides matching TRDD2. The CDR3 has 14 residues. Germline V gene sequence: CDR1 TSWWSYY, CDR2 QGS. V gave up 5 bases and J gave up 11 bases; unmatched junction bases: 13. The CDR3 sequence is CALGILPTEGKLIF. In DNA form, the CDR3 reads TGTGCTCTTGGGATTCTTCCTACAGAGGGTAAGCTCATCTTT.

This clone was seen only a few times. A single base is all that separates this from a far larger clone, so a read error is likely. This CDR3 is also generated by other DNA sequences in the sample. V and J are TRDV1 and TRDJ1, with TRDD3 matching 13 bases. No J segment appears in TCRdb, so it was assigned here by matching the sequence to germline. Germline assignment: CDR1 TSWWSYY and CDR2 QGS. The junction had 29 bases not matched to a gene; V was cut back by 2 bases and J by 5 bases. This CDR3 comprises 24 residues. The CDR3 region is CALGEAVGTVKTPYWGIRTDKLIF. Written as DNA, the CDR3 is TGTGCTCTTGGGGAAGCGGTAGGAACGGTCAAAACTCCGTACTGGGGGATACGCACAGATAAACTCATCTTT.

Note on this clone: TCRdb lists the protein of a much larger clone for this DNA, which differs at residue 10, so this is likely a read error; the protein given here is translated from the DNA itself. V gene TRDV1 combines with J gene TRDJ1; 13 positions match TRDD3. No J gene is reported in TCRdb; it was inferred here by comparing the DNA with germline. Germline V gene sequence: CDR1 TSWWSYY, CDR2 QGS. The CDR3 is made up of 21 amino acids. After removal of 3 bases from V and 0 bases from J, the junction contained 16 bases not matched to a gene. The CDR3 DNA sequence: TGTGCTCTTGGGGATTCCTTGCTAAGCGCACTGGGGGATACGGACACCGATAAACTCATCTTT. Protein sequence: CALGDSLLSALGDTDTDKLIF.

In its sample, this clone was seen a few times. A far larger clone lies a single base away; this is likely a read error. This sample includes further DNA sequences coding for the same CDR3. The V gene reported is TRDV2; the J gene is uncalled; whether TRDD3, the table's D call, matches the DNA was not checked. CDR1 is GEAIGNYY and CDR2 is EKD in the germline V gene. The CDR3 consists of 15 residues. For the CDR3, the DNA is TGTGCCTGTGACACCGTCGGGGGATCCTATAATAAACTCATCTTC. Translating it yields CACDTVGGSYNKLIF.

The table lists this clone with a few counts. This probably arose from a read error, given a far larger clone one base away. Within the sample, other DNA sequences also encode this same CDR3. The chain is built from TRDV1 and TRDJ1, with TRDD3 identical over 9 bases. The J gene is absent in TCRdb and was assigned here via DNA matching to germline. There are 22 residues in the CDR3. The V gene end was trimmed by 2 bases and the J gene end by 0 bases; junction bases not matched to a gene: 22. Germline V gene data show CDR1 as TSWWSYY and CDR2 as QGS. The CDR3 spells CALGENQFKYWGTPLYTDKLIF. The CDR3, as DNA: TGTGCTCTTGGGGAAAATCAATTCAAGTACTGGGGGACACCTCTGTACACCGATAAACTCATCTTT.

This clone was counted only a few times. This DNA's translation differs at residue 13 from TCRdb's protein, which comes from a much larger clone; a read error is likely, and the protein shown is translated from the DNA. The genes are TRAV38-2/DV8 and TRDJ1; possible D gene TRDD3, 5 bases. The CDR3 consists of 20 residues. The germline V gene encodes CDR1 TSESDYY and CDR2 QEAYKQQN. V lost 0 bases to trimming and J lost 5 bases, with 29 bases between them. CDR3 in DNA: TGTGCTTATAGGAGCGGCACTGCTTTCCGAGTCGGGGAGCGCAGGGATAAACTCATCTTT. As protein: CAYRSGTAFRVGERRDKLIF.

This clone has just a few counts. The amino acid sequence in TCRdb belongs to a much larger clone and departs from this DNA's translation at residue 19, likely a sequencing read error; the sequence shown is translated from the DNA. Written as DNA, the CDR3 is TGTGCTCTTGGGGAACTTAAAGTACTAGAGCCATTACCTCGCGTACGCATCTACGCCGATAAACTCATCTTT. Translation: CALGELKVLEPLPRVRIYADKLIF. J is TRDJ1 and V is TRDV1; D is unresolved. TCRdb gives no J gene; it was assigned here by matching the DNA to germline. The CDR3 consists of 24 residues. Between the trimmed V and J ends, which lost 0 bases and 3 bases, there was a span of 38 bases. Germline V gene data show CDR1 as TSWWSYY and CDR2 as QGS.